The 19 T cell receptor beta chains listed next were all sequenced from one sample in a study of control samples from healthy donors and cancer patients. The table came from immunoSEQ multiplex PCR; TCRdb's copy has only in-frame clones and leaves some out. The sample has 160,000 or so clones, roughly 95% seen once; the top ten hold 0.95% to 1.1%. The specimen was blood. The source of these receptors is a woman in her thirties in good health.

The chain combines TRBV14 with TRBJ1-1; TRBD1 matches 8 bases. CDR1 and CDR2 (germline): SGHDN, FVKESK. CDR3 size: 16 residues. V lost 0 bases to trimming and J lost 1 base; unmatched junction nucleotides: 4. The CDR3 DNA is TGTGCCAGCAGCCAAGATATCGGGACAGGGAACACTGAAGCTTTCTTT. It yields the protein CASSQDIGTGNTEAFF.

The chain has TRBV2 and TRBJ1-5; TRBD1 is a possible D gene (6 bases). Germline assignment: CDR1 SNHLY and CDR2 FYNNEI. V shed 10 bases and J shed 2 bases, with 18 bases lying between them. CDR3 length: 15 amino acids. The chain's CDR3 is CATQEDSPGNQPQHF. CDR3 sequence (DNA): TGTGCCACCCAAGAGGACAGTCCGGGCAATCAGCCCCAGCATTTT.

The chain has TRBV28 and TRBJ1-1; no reliable D call. The CDR3 consists of 13 residues. Germline V gene lookup returns CDR1 MDHEN and CDR2 SYDVKM. V was cut by 1 base and J by 6 bases, with 9 bases left in between. The CDR3 DNA sequence: TGTGCCAGCAGTTTATTAGGTCCCCCTGAAGCTTTCTTT. Its protein product is CASSLLGPPEAFF.

The CDR3: CASSYDSGYEQYF. CDR3 nucleotide sequence: TGTGCCAGCAGTTACGATTCGGGCTACGAGCAGTACTTC. The J gene is TRBJ2-7, the V gene TRBV6-5; no clear D. With 2 bases removed from V and 3 bases from J, the gap between germline ends came to 8 bases. The germline gives CDR1 MNHEY, CDR2 SVGAGI. This CDR3 contains 13 residues.

V gene TRBV12-3 or TRBV12-4 combines with J gene TRBJ1-5, with D hard to call. This CDR3 contains 13 residues. V gave up 3 bases and J gave up 4 bases, with 7 bases separating them. DNA of the CDR3: TGTGCCAGCAGTTTCGCCAGAAATCAGCCCCAGCATTTT. Translating gives CASSFARNQPQHF.

This clone has just one count. The chain has TRBV25-1 and TRBJ2-7; 7 bases agree with TRBD1. Germline assignment: CDR1 MGHDK and CDR2 SYGVNS. The CDR3 sequence is 14 residues long. V was pared by 1 base and J by 7 bases, with 7 bases of the junction left unmatched. CDR3 nucleotides: TGTGCCAGCAGTGAATCCTGGACAGGAAAGGAGCAGTACTTC. Translation: CASSESWTGKEQYF.

The chain uses TRBV3-1 (or the pseudogene TRBV3-2) and TRBJ1-5; D remains ambiguous. V was cut by 4 bases and J by 8 bases, with 15 bases left in between. Germline lookup yields CDR1 LGHDT and CDR2 YNNKEL (reference sequence). This CDR3 is 14 amino acids long. CDR3 protein: CASSLLGSREPQHF. In DNA form, the CDR3 reads TGTGCCAGCAGCCTCCTCGGCTCCCGGGAGCCCCAGCATTTT.

The chain combines TRBV5-6 with TRBJ2-7; D is possibly TRBD1 (7 bases). The ends were cut back, 5 bases at V and 7 bases at J, with 19 bases in the middle. This CDR3 has 14 residues. Germline V CDR1 and CDR2: SGHDT, YYEEEE. The CDR3 nucleotides are TGTGCCAGCAGGTTGCAGGGGGGACGTGCGGAGCAGTACTTC. It is translated as CASRLQGGRAEQYF.

This clone showed up just once. V and J are TRBV18 and TRBJ1-1, with a weak D call TRBD1 (5 bases). Deletions cut 6 bases from V and 4 bases from J, with 21 bases between. Germline lookup yields CDR1 KGHSH and CDR2 LQKENI. The CDR3 has 16 amino acids. The CDR3 DNA follows: TGTGCCAGCTCCCGTCTTCAGGGAGATGTTGGCACTGAAGCTTTCTTT. It specifies CASSRLQGDVGTEAFF. Based on the CDR3 plus reference TRBV18 and TRBJ1-1, the full variable domain is NAGVMQNPRHLVRRRGQEARLRCSPMKGHSHVYWYRQLPEEGLKFMVYLQKENIIDESGMPKERFSAEFPKEGPSILRIQQVVRGDSAAYFCASSRLQGDVGTEAFFGQGTRLTVV.

The rearrangement uses TRBV10-3 and TRBJ1-2, with 9 bases aligning to TRBD1. Germline trimming cut 5 bases from V and 8 bases from J; bases unmatched to any gene: 9. The germline V gene has CDR1 ENHRY and CDR2 SYGVKD. This CDR3 has 14 residues. DNA of the CDR3: TGTGCCATCAGTTCCGGACAGGGGATAAAAGGCTACACCTTC. Its translation is CAISSGQGIKGYTF.

The rearrangement uses TRBV4-1 and TRBJ1-3; D perhaps matches TRBD1 (5 bases). Germline V lookup: CDR1 MGHRA, CDR2 YSYEKL. The V gene lost 6 bases and the J gene lost 0 bases, with 9 bases spanning the gap. CDR3 length equals 14 residues. CDR3 DNA: TGCGCCAGCAGGGGGCAGGACTCTGGAAACACCATATATTTT. Translating gives CASRGQDSGNTIYF.

This chain joins TRBV3-1 (or the pseudogene TRBV3-2) and TRBJ1-1; D uncertain. The CDR3 is 14 residues long. From germline, CDR1 is LGHDT and CDR2 YNNKEL (reference sequence). The V gene lost 1 base and the J gene lost 3 bases, with 9 bases spanning the gap. The CDR3 DNA reads as TGTGCCAGCAGCCAAGTGGTTGGGGACACTGAAGCTTTCTTT. Translated, it gives CASSQVVGDTEAFF.

The chain recombines TRBV5-1 with TRBJ2-1, with D perhaps TRBD1 or TRBD2 (5 bases each). The length of the CDR3 is 14 residues. The V and J ends lost 4 bases and 2 bases respectively, with 10 bases between them. Germline V gives CDR1 SGHRS, CDR2 YFSETQ. The CDR3 is CASSPGTAYNEQFF. In nucleotides, the CDR3 is TGCGCCAGCAGCCCGGGGACGGCCTACAATGAGCAGTTCTTC.

This clone was recorded once. The chain is built from TRBV28 and TRBJ2-2, with D hard to call. Germline values: CDR1 MDHEN, CDR2 SYDVKM. CDR3 length equals 15 residues. Trimming stripped 2 bases from V and 2 bases from J, with 9 bases between. CDR3 loop: CASSLAIDNTGELFF. The DNA for the CDR3 is TGTGCCAGCAGTTTAGCCATCGATAACACCGGGGAGCTGTTTTTT.

Concerning this clone: An end of the junction differs from the germline gene, which may be a read error. V is TRBV7-9 and J is TRBJ2-3; D unresolved. The CDR3 is 15 amino acids. Germline V lookup: CDR1 SEHNR, CDR2 FQNEAQ (reference sequence). The CDR3 is CASSPLVGRTNTQYF. In nucleotides, the CDR3 is TGTGCCAGCAGCCCTTTGGTTGGTCGCACAAATACGCAGTATTTT.

The chain employs TRBV5-1 and TRBJ1-1; D might be TRBD1 (6 bases). This CDR3 has 13 residues. With 0 bases removed from V and 4 bases from J, the gap between germline ends came to 7 bases. Per germline, CDR1 SGHRS and CDR2 YFSETQ. The CDR3, as DNA: TGCGCCAGCAGCTTGGTCAGGGGCACTGAAGCTTTCTTT. It specifies CASSLVRGTEAFF.

The J gene is TRBJ1-1, the V gene TRBV19, with 7 bases that match TRBD1. CDR1 is LNHDA and CDR2 is SQIVND in the germline V gene (reference sequence). This CDR3 comprises 13 residues. V lost 6 bases, J lost 4 bases, and 5 bases stayed unmatched. The chain's CDR3 is CASRRQGATEAFF. CDR3 bases: TGTGCCAGTAGGAGACAGGGTGCCACTGAAGCTTTCTTT. Variable domain in full (rest from reference TRBV19 and TRBJ1-1): DGGITQSPKYLFRKEGQNVTLSCEQNLNHDAMYWYRQDPGQGLRLIYYSQIVNDFQKGDIAEGYSVSREKKESFPLTVTSAQKNPTAFYLCASRRQGATEAFFGQGTRLTVV.

This clone was detected only once. This sequence joins TRBV4-1 and TRBJ2-2; no reliable D call. The germline V gene has CDR1 MGHRA and CDR2 YSYEKL. CDR3 length: 16 residues. V shed 4 bases and J shed 5 bases, with 17 bases lying between them. CDR3 loop: CASSPAQLSTTGELFF. In DNA, the CDR3 is TGCGCCAGCAGCCCGGCGCAGCTTTCTACTACCGGGGAGCTGTTTTTT.

The chain carries TRBV3-1 (or the pseudogene TRBV3-2) and TRBJ2-7; no clear D gene. The germline V gene encodes CDR1 LGHDT and CDR2 YNNKEL (reference sequence). The V end was cut by 1 base, the J end by 2 bases, with 6 bases between. The CDR3 covers 13 residues. CDR3 loop: CASSQATAYEQYF. The CDR3 DNA follows: TGTGCCAGCAGCCAAGCAACCGCCTACGAGCAGTACTTC.